This is a list of T cell receptor beta chains from one sample in a study of identical twins. Each CDR3 protein gets one entry after TCRdb re-called the 5' RACE reads with MiXCR. The sample holds 350,000 to 600,000 distinct CDR3 sequences, approximately 15% seen once. The same data also contributed to another study, on yellow fever vaccine responses in identical twins.

What was sequenced was CD4+ T cells sorted from blood. The source of these receptors is a young woman in good health. Each CDR3 is given with its conserved first and last residue. D genes are given only for firm matches. Size is stated for part of the rows, as once, few or many counts, or as a class when the clone is expanded.

clone_size	v_call	d_call	j_call	cdr3_aa	cdr3_nt
.	TRBV6-1	.	TRBJ2-3	CASSPRTERPPPYF	TGTGCCAGCAGTCCCCGGACAGAACGCCCCCCCCCGTATTTT
few	TRBV19	.	TRBJ2-1	CASSMGVGGYNEQFF	TGTGCCAGTAGTATGGGGGTCGGGGGTTACAATGAGCAGTTCTTC
few	TRBV20-1	.	TRBJ2-1	CSASFEGLPYNEQFF	TGCAGTGCTAGTTTTGAGGGACTCCCTTACAATGAGCAGTTCTTC
few	TRBV5-1	TRBD2	TRBJ2-1	CASSWASGGYNEQFF	TGCGCCAGCAGCTGGGCTAGCGGGGGGTACAATGAGCAGTTCTTC
few	TRBV5-1	.	TRBJ2-3	CASSPAMGADTQYF	TGCGCCAGCAGCCCAGCGATGGGGGCAGATACGCAGTATTTT
few	TRBV27	.	TRBJ2-2	CASSLRGQGGTGELFF	TGTGCCAGCAGTTTGCGGGGGCAGGGAGGCACCGGGGAGCTGTTTTTT
.	TRBV7-9	TRBD1	TRBJ2-7	CASSPKRGTGGYEQYF	TGTGCCAGCAGCCCGAAGCGGGGGACAGGGGGTTACGAGCAGTACTTC
few	TRBV4-2	.	TRBJ2-3	CASSPGPKGIGVWTDTQYF	TGTGCCAGCAGCCCTGGGCCGAAAGGTATAGGGGTATGGACAGATACGCAGTATTTT
.	TRBV7-2	.	TRBJ2-1	CASSFAGKVNEQFF	TGTGCCAGCAGCTTCGCAGGGAAGGTCAATGAGCAGTTCTTC
few	TRBV20-1	.	TRBJ2-3	CSARDRGLRGSTDTQYF	TGCAGTGCTAGAGATAGGGGGTTGCGCGGTAGCACAGATACGCAGTATTTT
.	TRBV13	.	TRBJ2-7	CASSLEASAPYEQYF	TGTGCCAGCAGCTTAGAGGCTTCCGCCCCCTACGAGCAGTACTTC
few	TRBV12-3/TRBV12-4	TRBD1	TRBJ1-2	CASSFGGQSYGYTF	TGTGCCAGCAGTTTCGGGGGACAGTCGTATGGCTACACCTTC
.	TRBV27	.	TRBJ2-5	CASSFLRDGETQYF	TGTGCCAGCAGTTTTCTGCGGGACGGGGAGACCCAGTACTTC
.	TRBV5-1	.	TRBJ2-7	CASKLDYPNPYEQYF	TGCGCCAGCAAATTGGACTATCCTAACCCCTACGAGCAGTACTTC
.	TRBV20-1	.	TRBJ2-5	CSAINPRQETQYF	TGCAGTGCGATCAACCCGCGACAAGAGACCCAGTACTTC
many	TRBV15	TRBD1	TRBJ2-1	CATSRDLRGGHYNEQFF	TGTGCCACCAGCAGAGATTTGCGAGGGGGCCACTACAATGAGCAGTTCTTC
.	TRBV4-2	.	TRBJ1-2	CASSQDYGYTF	TGTGCCAGCAGCCAAGATTACGGCTACACCTTC
few	TRBV11-1	TRBD2	TRBJ2-4	CASSLPGGGGPLAKNIQYF	TGTGCCAGCAGCCTACCGGGGGGCGGGGGGCCTTTAGCCAAAAACATTCAGTACTTC
few	TRBV10-2	TRBD1	TRBJ1-1	CASSHTGGRTEAFF	TGCGCCAGCAGCCACACAGGGGGGAGGACTGAAGCTTTCTTT
.	TRBV6-1	.	TRBJ2-3	CAIRTIGTDTQYF	TGTGCCATCCGGACCATCGGGACAGATACGCAGTATTTT
many	TRBV12-3/TRBV12-4	.	TRBJ2-7	CASSTSYEQYF	TGCGCCAGCAGCACCTCCTACGAGCAGTACTTC
few	TRBV14	.	TRBJ2-1	CASSQDIGGDEQFF	TGTGCCAGCAGCCAAGATATTGGCGGGGATGAGCAGTTCTTC
few	TRBV29-1	.	TRBJ2-3	CSVRPGRATDTQYF	TGCAGCGTGCGGCCGGGCAGGGCCACAGATACGCAGTATTTT
.	TRBV12-3/TRBV12-4	.	TRBJ2-3	CASSPKGYGTDTQYF	TGTGCCAGCAGTCCGAAGGGGTACGGTACAGATACGCAGTATTTT
.	TRBV20-1	TRBD1	TRBJ2-5	CSATTPGQGKRETQYF	TGCAGTGCTACAACACCGGGACAGGGGAAGAGGGAGACCCAGTACTTC
few	TRBV7-9	.	TRBJ1-2	CASSLGTIEGTIF	TGTGCCAGCAGCTTAGGGACGATTGAGGGGACTATCTTC
few	TRBV27	.	TRBJ2-3	CASSPVDRDTQYF	TGTGCCAGCAGTCCAGTCGACAGGGATACGCAGTATTTT
.	TRBV7-3	.	TRBJ2-7	CASSPRGDGHYEQYF	TGTGCCAGCAGCCCACGGGGAGACGGCCACTACGAGCAGTACTTC
many	TRBV11-2	.	TRBJ2-3	CASSFVQGPSTDTQYF	TGTGCCAGCAGCTTCGTCCAGGGCCCCAGCACAGATACGCAGTATTTT
few	TRBV7-2	TRBD1	TRBJ1-2	CASSLRTGTYGYTF	TGTGCCAGCAGCTTAAGGACAGGCACCTATGGCTACACCTTC
few	TRBV25-1	.	TRBJ2-2	CASSAPDANTGELFF	TGTGCCAGCAGTGCCCCGGATGCGAACACCGGGGAGCTGTTTTTT
few	TRBV7-2	TRBD1	TRBJ1-6	CASSTIGTGHSPLHF	TGTGCCAGCAGCACGATAGGGACAGGCCATTCACCCCTCCACTTT
few	TRBV27	.	TRBJ1-5	CASSLVWAYNQPQHF	TGTGCCAGCAGTTTGGTCTGGGCTTACAATCAGCCCCAGCATTTT
.	TRBV6-2/TRBV6-3	TRBD1	TRBJ2-5	CASSYRGQPGQNQETQYF	TGTGCCAGCAGTTATCGGGGCCAGCCGGGACAGAACCAAGAGACCCAGTACTTC
few	TRBV9	.	TRBJ2-3	CASSVIGAGTDTQYF	TGTGCCAGCAGCGTAATAGGGGCGGGTACAGATACGCAGTATTTT
few	TRBV12-5	.	TRBJ2-5	CASGSAETQYF	TGTGCTAGTGGTTCCGCAGAGACCCAGTACTTC
.	TRBV7-8	TRBD2	TRBJ2-7	CASSLGLGRTSSYEQYF	TGTGCCAGCAGCTTAGGTCTTGGCCGGACTAGCTCCTACGAGCAGTACTTC
many	TRBV5-1	.	TRBJ1-1	CASSPRTVMNTEAFF	TGCGCCAGCAGCCCTCGGACCGTCATGAACACTGAAGCTTTCTTT
few	TRBV15	.	TRBJ2-1	CATSRRGSGYNEQFF	TGTGCCACCAGCAGACGAGGGTCGGGCTACAATGAGCAGTTCTTC
.	TRBV6-5	.	TRBJ2-7	CASSYALATRDEQYF	TGTGCCAGCAGTTACGCATTAGCGACCCGGGACGAGCAGTACTTC
.	TRBV5-6	.	TRBJ2-7	CASSSRPYTSEQYF	TGTGCCAGCAGTTCACGGCCTTATACGAGCGAGCAGTACTTC